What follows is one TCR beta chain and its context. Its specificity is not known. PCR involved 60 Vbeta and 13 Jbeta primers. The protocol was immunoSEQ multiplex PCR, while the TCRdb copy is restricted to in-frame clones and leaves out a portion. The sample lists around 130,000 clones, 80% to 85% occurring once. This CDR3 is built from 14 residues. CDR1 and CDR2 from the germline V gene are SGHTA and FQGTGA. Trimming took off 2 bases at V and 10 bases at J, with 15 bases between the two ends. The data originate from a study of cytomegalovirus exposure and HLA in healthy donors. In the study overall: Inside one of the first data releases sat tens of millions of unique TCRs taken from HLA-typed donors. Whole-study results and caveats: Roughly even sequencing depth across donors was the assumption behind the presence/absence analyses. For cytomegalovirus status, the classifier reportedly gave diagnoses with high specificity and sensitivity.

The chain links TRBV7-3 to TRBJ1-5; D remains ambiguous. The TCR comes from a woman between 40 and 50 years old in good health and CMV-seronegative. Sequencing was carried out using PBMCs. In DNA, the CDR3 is TGTGCCAGCAGCTTATCTGGCGGAAGTGAACCCCAGCATTTT. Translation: CASSLSGGSEPQHF. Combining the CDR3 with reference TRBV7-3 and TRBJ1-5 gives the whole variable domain GAGVSQTPSNKVTEKGKYVELRCDPISGHTALYWYRQSLGQGPEFLIYFQGTGAADDSGLPNDRFFAVRPEGSVSTLKIQRTERGDSAVYLCASSLSGGSEPQHFGDGTRLSIL.